Listed below are T cell receptor beta chains from one sample, sequenced in a study of T cell responses to AZD1222 COVID-19 vaccine. TCRdb keeps only in-frame clones here, not all; method: immunoSEQ multiplex PCR. In the table there are some 120,000 clones, 90% of which are singletons. The material sequenced was peripheral blood, taken on day 0 of AZD1222 vaccination. The source is an adult in good health. The CDR3 runs from the conserved cysteine through the conserved F or W. Each record gives: clone size, J gene, D gene, V gene, CDR3 length, CDR3 DNA, CDR3 protein. A D gene is named only where the DNA matches it firmly. A row's size may be missing; if present it is once, few, many or a size class.

.,TRBJ2-4,.,TRBV27,13,TGTGCCAGCAGCGACCGAGGATATTACATTCAGTACTTC,CASSDRGYYIQYF
.,TRBJ1-5,.,TRBV28,14,TGTGCCAGCAGTGAACACCTCAAGATGCAGCCCCAGCATTTT,CASSEHLKMQPQHF
few,TRBJ1-5,.,TRBV19,15,TGTGCCAGTAGTACGACTTATAAGAGCAATCAGCCCCAGCATTTT,CASSTTYKSNQPQHF
once,TRBJ2-3,.,TRBV19,15,TGTGCCAGTAGTACCCAGCGGAGCCAGGCGGATACGCAGTATTTT,CASSTQRSQADTQYF
.,TRBJ1-5,TRBD1,TRBV19,16,TGTGCCAGTAGTTTAGCCGGGACAGAGGTCAATCAGCCCCAGCATTTT,CASSLAGTEVNQPQHF
once,TRBJ2-7,.,TRBV18,16,TGTGCCAGCTCACCACTCGTGGCAGGCCAGCTCAGGGAGCAGTACTTC,CASSPLVAGQLREQYF
once,TRBJ2-2,TRBD2,TRBV7-8,18,TGTGCCAGCAGCTTAGCTACTAGCGGGAGCACGAAGACCGGGGAGCTGTTTTTT,CASSLATSGSTKTGELFF
once,TRBJ1-6,.,TRBV3-1/TRBV3-2,16,TGTGCCAGCAGCCAAGATAGGTTTTACTATAATTCACCCCTCCACTTT,CASSQDRFYYNSPLHF
.,TRBJ1-5,.,TRBV18,12,TGTGCCAGCTCACAAAGCAATCAGCCCCAGCATTTT,CASSQSNQPQHF
few,TRBJ1-6,.,TRBV3-1/TRBV3-2,16,TGTGCCAGCAGCCAAGATGTAGGGGTTCCTAATTCACCCCTCCACTTT,CASSQDVGVPNSPLHF
.,TRBJ2-7,TRBD1,TRBV6-2/TRBV6-3,15,TGTGCCAGCAGTTACGGGGACAGGGCTACCTACGAGCAGTACTTC,CASSYGDRATYEQYF
.,TRBJ2-1,TRBD2,TRBV19,15,TGTGCCAGTAGTCTGACTAGCCAGATTCACAATGAGCAGTTCTTC,CASSLTSQIHNEQFF
.,TRBJ1-4,.,TRBV5-1,15,TGCGCCAGCAGCTTGGGGGCAGGGGATTATGAAAAACTGTTTTTT,CASSLGAGDYEKLFF
.,TRBJ2-2,TRBD2,TRBV2,19,TGTGCCAGCAGTGAATCAATGGGGCTAGCGGGAGACTACACCGGGGAGCTGTTTTTT,CASSESMGLAGDYTGELFF
.,TRBJ1-5,.,TRBV14,14,TGTGCCAGCAGCCAAAGGGACCAGAATCAGCCCCAGCATTTT,CASSQRDQNQPQHF
.,TRBJ1-5,TRBD1,TRBV19,15,TGTGCCAGTAGAACCCAGGGGGTCACTTGGGAGCCCCAGCATTTT,CASRTQGVTWEPQHF
.,TRBJ1-6,.,TRBV3-1/TRBV3-2,11,TGTGCCAGCAGCCAAGGTTCACCCCTCCACTTT,CASSQGSPLHF
.,TRBJ2-3,.,TRBV28,14,TGTGCCAGCACCTTCGGGGCTAGCACAGATACGCAGTATTTT,CASTFGASTDTQYF
.,TRBJ1-3,.,TRBV7-9,15,TGTGCCAGCAGCTTACAGGGCCCCTATGGAAACACCATATATTTT,CASSLQGPYGNTIYF
.,TRBJ2-1,.,TRBV4-2,16,TGTGCCAGCAGCCAAGCCAGTCTAGGGGGCGGGGATGAGCAGTTCTTC,CASSQASLGGGDEQFF
.,TRBJ2-7,TRBD1,TRBV4-1,15,TGCGCCAGCAGCCCTGGGAACAGGGGAAAGCACGAGCAGTACTTC,CASSPGNRGKHEQYF
.,TRBJ1-3,TRBD1,TRBV9,19,TGTGCCAGCAGCACCGTAGTGCCACGGGACAGGGTTGAGGGAAACACCATATATTTT,CASSTVVPRDRVEGNTIYF
.,TRBJ1-4,.,TRBV5-1,14,TGCGCCAGCAGCTTGGGGGCTGCTAATGAAAAACTGTTTTTT,CASSLGAANEKLFF
.,TRBJ2-5,TRBD1,TRBV5-4,16,TGTGCCAGCAGCTTAACCGGGACAGGGGTGGGGGAGACCCAGTACTTC,CASSLTGTGVGETQYF
.,TRBJ1-5,TRBD1,TRBV28,16,TGTGCCAGCAGCCATCGGGGACAGGGAATACATCAGCCCCAGCATTTT,CASSHRGQGIHQPQHF
.,TRBJ1-4,TRBD1,TRBV19,16,TGTGCCAGTAGTATAGGAACAGGGGGCACAGGTGAAAAACTGTTTTTT,CASSIGTGGTGEKLFF
.,TRBJ1-2,.,TRBV28,15,TGTGCCAGCAGTTCCGGGACGGCATCTAACTATGGCTACACCTTC,CASSSGTASNYGYTF
few,TRBJ1-5,.,TRBV6-2/TRBV6-3,14,TGTGCCAGCAGTGCGGCCGCGGGCCATCAGCCCCAGCATTTT,CASSAAAGHQPQHF
.,TRBJ1-1,.,TRBV6-2/TRBV6-3,15,TGTGCCAGCAGTCCCCACGCAGGGAGATCAACTGAAGCTTTCTTT,CASSPHAGRSTEAFF
.,TRBJ2-3,.,TRBV10-2,13,TGCGCCAGCAGACAGGGAAACACAGATACGCAGTATTTT,CASRQGNTDTQYF
once,TRBJ1-1,TRBD1,TRBV7-9,16,TGTGCCAGCAGCTTAGGACAGGGGCCATTAGCCTCTGAAGCTTTCTTT,CASSLGQGPLASEAFF
.,TRBJ1-3,.,TRBV27,14,TGTGCCAGCAGTCCAGACCAGATAGGAAACACCATATATTTT,CASSPDQIGNTIYF
.,TRBJ2-3,.,TRBV2,15,TGTGCCAGCAGTGAAGAGGTGGGGATCACAGATACGCAGTATTTT,CASSEEVGITDTQYF
.,TRBJ2-3,.,TRBV5-6,14,TGTGCCAGCAGCCTTGACAGGATCACAGATACGCAGTATTTT,CASSLDRITDTQYF
.,TRBJ2-7,.,TRBV7-2,17,TGTGCCAGCAGCTTAGCGGGCCTAGGAGACCCCTCCTACGAGCAGTACTTC,CASSLAGLGDPSYEQYF
.,TRBJ1-1,.,TRBV28,15,TGTGCCAGCAGTCCCCCTCTGGGGCTGGGCACTGAAGCTTTCTTT,CASSPPLGLGTEAFF
.,TRBJ2-7,.,TRBV5-1,13,TGCGCCAGCAGCTTGGCCGGGGTAGGGGAGCAGTACTTC,CASSLAGVGEQYF
.,TRBJ1-4,.,TRBV30,14,TGTGCCTGGAGTGTAGGAGGGAATGGTGAAAAACTGTTTTTT,CAWSVGGNGEKLFF
.,TRBJ2-3,TRBD2,TRBV5-4,15,TGTGCCAGCAGCTCTGGACTAGCGGGGACAGATACGCAGTATTTT,CASSSGLAGTDTQYF
.,TRBJ1-2,.,TRBV7-7,17,TGTGCCAGCAGCTTATTTCAGGGGCCGCAAAAGAACTATGGCTACACCTTC,CASSLFQGPQKNYGYTF
.,TRBJ2-3,TRBD2,TRBV4-3,17,TGCGCCAGCAGCCGACAGACTAGCGGGAGGCAGACAGATACGCAGTATTTT,CASSRQTSGRQTDTQYF
few,TRBJ2-5,.,TRBV3-1/TRBV3-2,12,TGTGCCAGCAGCCACGATTCGGAGACCCAGTACTTC,CASSHDSETQYF
.,TRBJ2-3,.,TRBV7-2,14,TGTGCCAGCAGCTTAGGCAGGGGAGGAGATACGCAGTATTTT,CASSLGRGGDTQYF
.,TRBJ1-3,.,TRBV5-1,16,TGCGCCAGCAGCTTAGGGGGGGCTAACTCTGGAAACACCATATATTTT,CASSLGGANSGNTIYF
.,TRBJ2-1,.,TRBV1,15,TGCACCAGCAGCTCCAGACAGGGCATACACAATGAGCAGTTCTTC,CTSSSRQGIHNEQFF
.,TRBJ2-2,.,TRBV19,16,TGTGCCAGTAGTATATCGGCCTGGACGAACACCGGGGAGCTGTTTTTT,CASSISAWTNTGELFF
.,TRBJ2-2,.,TRBV29-1,13,TGCAGCGTTGGACAGGAGAACACCGGGGAGCTGTTTTTT,CSVGQENTGELFF
.,TRBJ2-1,.,TRBV27,14,TGTGCCAGCAGTTTATCGTGGCTCCACAATGAGCAGTTCTTC,CASSLSWLHNEQFF
.,TRBJ2-7,.,TRBV10-1,11,TGCGCCAGCAGTGCGGGTTACGAGCAGTACTTC,CASSAGYEQYF
.,TRBJ2-5,.,TRBV6-5,13,TGTGCCAGCTTCCGAGCCACCCAAGAGACCCAGTACTTC,CASFRATQETQYF
once,TRBJ1-5,.,TRBV6-2/TRBV6-3,14,TGTGCCAGCAGTGGCCTAGGGGGCAATCAGCCCCAGCATTTT,CASSGLGGNQPQHF
.,TRBJ2-5,TRBD2,TRBV18,17,TGTGCCAGCTCTCCCTTGGGACTAGCGGGAGGCTTCGAGACCCAGTACTTC,CASSPLGLAGGFETQYF
once,TRBJ1-6,.,TRBV27,13,TGTGCCAGCAGTTTGGCCCCGGGAACACCCCTCCACTTT,CASSLAPGTPLHF
.,TRBJ2-1,TRBD2,TRBV5-1,18,TGCGCCAGCAGCTTGGGACTAGCGGGAGCGGTGGGGAGCAATGAGCAGTTCTTC,CASSLGLAGAVGSNEQFF
once,TRBJ1-5,.,TRBV28,15,TGTGCCAGCAGTAACGGCGGGGGGCCCAATCAGCCCCAGCATTTT,CASSNGGGPNQPQHF
.,TRBJ2-1,TRBD1,TRBV7-9,12,TGTGCCAGCAGCTCGGACAGGTTAAGACAGTTCTTC,CASSSDRLRQFF
.,TRBJ2-5,TRBD1,TRBV24-1,15,TGTGCCACCAGTGACCGGACAGGGGGTCGGAAGACCCAGTACTTC,CATSDRTGGRKTQYF